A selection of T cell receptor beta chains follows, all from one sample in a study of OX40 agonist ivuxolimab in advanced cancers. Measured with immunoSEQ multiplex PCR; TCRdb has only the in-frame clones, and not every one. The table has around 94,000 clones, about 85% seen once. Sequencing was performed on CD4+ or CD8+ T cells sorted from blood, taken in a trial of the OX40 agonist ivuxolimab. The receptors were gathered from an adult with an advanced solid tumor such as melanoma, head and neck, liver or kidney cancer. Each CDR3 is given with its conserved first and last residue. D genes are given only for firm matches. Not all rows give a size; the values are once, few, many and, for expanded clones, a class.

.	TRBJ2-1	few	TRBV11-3	TGTGCCAGCAGCTTAAACAGTCTGAATGAGCAGTTCTTC	CASSLNSLNEQFF
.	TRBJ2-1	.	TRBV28	TGTGCCAGCATGGGGGGTTACAATGAGCAGTTCTTC	CASMGGYNEQFF
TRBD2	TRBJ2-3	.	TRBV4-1	TGCGCCAGCAAGGGCGGGAGCCCGTCCCTGGATACGCAGTATTTT	CASKGGSPSLDTQYF
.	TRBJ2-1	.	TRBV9	TGTGCCAGCAACCAGGGGAGTTCCTACAATGAGCAGTTCTTC	CASNQGSSYNEQFF
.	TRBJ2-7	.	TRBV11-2	TGTGCCAGCAGCCCACCGGCCTCCTACGAGCAGTACTTC	CASSPPASYEQYF
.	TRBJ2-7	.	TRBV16	TGTGCCAGCAGCCAACTATACGAGCAGTACTTC	CASSQLYEQYF
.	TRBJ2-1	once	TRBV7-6	TGTGCCAGCAGCTTAGTTGGAGCTAGCGTTCTAAGGGGCAATGAGCAGTTCTTC	CASSLVGASVLRGNEQFF
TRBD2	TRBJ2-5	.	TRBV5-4	TGTGCCAGCAGCTTCGGACTAGCGAACCACCAAGAGACCCAGTACTTC	CASSFGLANHQETQYF
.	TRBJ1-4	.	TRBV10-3	TGTGCCATCAGGCCGGACAGATCTAATGAAAAACTGTTTTTT	CAIRPDRSNEKLFF
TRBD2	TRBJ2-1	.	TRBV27	TGTGCCAGCCTCGGGGCTAGCGGGGGCTATGAGCAGTTCTTC	CASLGASGGYEQFF
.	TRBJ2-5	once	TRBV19	TGTGCCAGTAGTATCGGGTGGGTGGCAAGTGAGACCCAGTACTTC	CASSIGWVASETQYF
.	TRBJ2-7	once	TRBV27	TGTGCCAGCAGTTCTGGCGACAGTACCTACGAGCAGTACTTC	CASSSGDSTYEQYF
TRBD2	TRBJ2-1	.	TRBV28	TGTGCCAGCACACCCGGGGGGAAGCAGTTCTTC	CASTPGGKQFF
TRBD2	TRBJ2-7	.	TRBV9	TGTGCCAGCTCGGTAGGGACTAGTTCGTCCGAGCAGTACTTC	CASSVGTSSSEQYF
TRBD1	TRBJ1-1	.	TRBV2	TGTGCCAGCAGTGGGCAGGGGGGTATGACGAACACTGAAGCTTTCTTT	CASSGQGGMTNTEAFF
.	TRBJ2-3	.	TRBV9	TGTGCCAGCAGCGTACAAGGGAACACAGATACGCAGTATTTT	CASSVQGNTDTQYF
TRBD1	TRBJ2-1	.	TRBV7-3	TGTGCCAGCAGCTTAGGGGGACAGGCCTACAATGAGCAGTTCTTC	CASSLGGQAYNEQFF
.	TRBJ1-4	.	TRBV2	TGTGCCAGCAAGTGGGGCAGCCAAGATGAAAAACTGTTTTTT	CASKWGSQDEKLFF
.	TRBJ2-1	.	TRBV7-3	TGTGCCAGCAGCTTAGTAGGGGGGAGCTCCTACAATGAGCAGTTCTTC	CASSLVGGSSYNEQFF
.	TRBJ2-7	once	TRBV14	TGTGCCAGCAGCAAAGGGCTTCTCGGCGCTAGGCCATACGAGCAGTACTTC	CASSKGLLGARPYEQYF
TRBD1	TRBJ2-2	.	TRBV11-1	TGTGCCAGCAGCCGGACAGGGGGCGGGGAGCTGTTTTTT	CASSRTGGGELFF
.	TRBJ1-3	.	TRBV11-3	TGTGCCAGCAGCTGGGGGGCCGGAAACACCATATATTTT	CASSWGAGNTIYF
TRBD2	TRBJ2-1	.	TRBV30	TGTGCCTGGAGTGTAAGGACTAGCGGGGCTTACAATGAGCAGTTCTTC	CAWSVRTSGAYNEQFF
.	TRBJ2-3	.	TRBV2	TGTGCCAGCAGTGAGGGTTTAATAGGCACAGATACGCAGTATTTT	CASSEGLIGTDTQYF
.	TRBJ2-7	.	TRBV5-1	TGCGCCAGCAGTCGCCTAATTTTCCATCAGGGCGAGCAGTACTTC	CASSRLIFHQGEQYF
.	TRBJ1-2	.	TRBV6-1	TGTGCCAGCAGTCACTTGGACGGGGGGGACTATGGCTACACCTTC	CASSHLDGGDYGYTF